This T cell receptor (beta chain) comes out of a study of blood T cell repertoires in COVID-19. About the research overall: T cells, B-cell-depleted T cells, or PBMCs provided the cDNA or gDNA that served as material.

Germline CDR1 reads SGHRS; CDR2 reads YFSETQ. The V gene lost 2 bases and the J gene lost 1 base, with 16 bases spanning the gap. This CDR3 has 16 residues. Libraries were prepared by immunoSEQ multiplex PCR; TCRdb keeps only in-frame clonotypes and omits some of them. The table shows about 200,000 clones, with 81% occurring only once. The chain uses TRBV5-1 and TRBJ2-7, with D maybe TRBD2 (6 bases). Input material: peripheral blood. This receptor was taken from a woman older than 75 with acute or convalescent COVID-19. The DNA of the CDR3 is TGCGCCAGCAGCTTCACGACGGAGGGGTTATCCTACGAGCAGTACTTC. Translation gives CASSFTTEGLSYEQYF.